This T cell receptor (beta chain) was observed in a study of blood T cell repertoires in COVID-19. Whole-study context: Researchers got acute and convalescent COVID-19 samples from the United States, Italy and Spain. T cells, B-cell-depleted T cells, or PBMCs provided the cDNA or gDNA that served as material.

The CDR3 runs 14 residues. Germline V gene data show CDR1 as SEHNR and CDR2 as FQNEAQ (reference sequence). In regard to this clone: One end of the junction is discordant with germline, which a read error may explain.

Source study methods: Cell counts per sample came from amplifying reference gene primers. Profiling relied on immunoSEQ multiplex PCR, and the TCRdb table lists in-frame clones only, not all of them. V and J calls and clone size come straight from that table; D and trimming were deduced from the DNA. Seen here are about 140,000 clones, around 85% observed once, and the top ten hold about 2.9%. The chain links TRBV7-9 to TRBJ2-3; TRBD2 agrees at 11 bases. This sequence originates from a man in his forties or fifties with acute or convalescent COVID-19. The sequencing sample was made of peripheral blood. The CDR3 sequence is CASSPRYDSGGVSF. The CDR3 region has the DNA TGTGCCAGCAGCCCTCGGTATGATAGCGGGGGGGTCTCCTTT.